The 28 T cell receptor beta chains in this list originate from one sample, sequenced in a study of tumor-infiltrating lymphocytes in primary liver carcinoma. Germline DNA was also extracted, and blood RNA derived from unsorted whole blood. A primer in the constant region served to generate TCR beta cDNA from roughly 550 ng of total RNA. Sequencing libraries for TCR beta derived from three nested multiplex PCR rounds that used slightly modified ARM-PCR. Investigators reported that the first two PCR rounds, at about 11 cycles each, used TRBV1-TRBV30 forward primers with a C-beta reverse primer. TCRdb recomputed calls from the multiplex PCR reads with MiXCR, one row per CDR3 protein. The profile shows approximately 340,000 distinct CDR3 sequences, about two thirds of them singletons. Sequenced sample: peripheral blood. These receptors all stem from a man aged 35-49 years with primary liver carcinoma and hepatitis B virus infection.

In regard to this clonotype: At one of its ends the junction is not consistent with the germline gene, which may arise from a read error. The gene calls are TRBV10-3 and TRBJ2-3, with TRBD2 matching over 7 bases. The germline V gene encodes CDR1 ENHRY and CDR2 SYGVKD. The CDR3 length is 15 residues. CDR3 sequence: CAISEGRESTDMQYF. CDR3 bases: TGTGCCATCAGTGAAGGGCGGGAGAGCACAGATATGCAGTATTTT.

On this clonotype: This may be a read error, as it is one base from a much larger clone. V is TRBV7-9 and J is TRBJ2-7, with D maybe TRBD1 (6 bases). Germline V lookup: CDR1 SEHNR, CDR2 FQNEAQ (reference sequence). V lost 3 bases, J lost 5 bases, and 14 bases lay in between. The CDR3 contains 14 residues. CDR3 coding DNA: TGTGCCAGCAGCTTCTCCGACAGGAGCAACGAGCAGTACTTC. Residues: CASSFSDRSNEQYF.

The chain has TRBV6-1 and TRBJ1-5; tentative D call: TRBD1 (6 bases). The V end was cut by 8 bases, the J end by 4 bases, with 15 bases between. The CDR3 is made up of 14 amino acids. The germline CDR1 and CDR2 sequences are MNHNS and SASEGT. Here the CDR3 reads CASSQGGINQPQHF. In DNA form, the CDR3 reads TGTGCCAGCTCCCAAGGGGGAATTAATCAGCCCCAGCATTTT.

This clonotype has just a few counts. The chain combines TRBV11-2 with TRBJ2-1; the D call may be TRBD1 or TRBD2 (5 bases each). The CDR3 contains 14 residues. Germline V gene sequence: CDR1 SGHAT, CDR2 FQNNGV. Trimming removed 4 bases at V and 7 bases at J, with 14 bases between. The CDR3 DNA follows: TGTGCCAGCAGCTGGGGGATCACGGGGAATGAGCAGTTCTTC. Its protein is CASSWGITGNEQFF.

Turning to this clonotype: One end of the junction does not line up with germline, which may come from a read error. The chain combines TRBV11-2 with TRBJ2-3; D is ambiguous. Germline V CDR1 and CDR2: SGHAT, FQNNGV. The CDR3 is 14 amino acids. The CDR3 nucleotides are TGTGCCAGCAGCTCAAACCAAGGAACAGATACACAGTATTTT. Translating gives CASSSNQGTDTQYF.

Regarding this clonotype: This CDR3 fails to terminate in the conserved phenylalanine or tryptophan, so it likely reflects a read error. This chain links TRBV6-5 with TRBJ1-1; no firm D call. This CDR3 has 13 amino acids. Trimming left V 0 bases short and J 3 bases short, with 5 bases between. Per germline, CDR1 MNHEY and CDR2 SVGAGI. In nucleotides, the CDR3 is TGTGCCAGCAGTTACTCGCGTGACACTGAAGCTTTCATT. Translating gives CASSYSRDTEAFI.

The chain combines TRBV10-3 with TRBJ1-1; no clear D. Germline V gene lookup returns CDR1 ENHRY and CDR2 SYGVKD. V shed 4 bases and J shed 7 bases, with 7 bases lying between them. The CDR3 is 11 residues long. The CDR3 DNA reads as TGTGCCATCAGTGGGGGAATTGAAGCTTTCTTT. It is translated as CAISGGIEAFF.

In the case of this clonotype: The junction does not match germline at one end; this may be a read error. CDR3 sequence: CANSQEVTGGTDTQYF. Written as DNA, the CDR3 is TGCGCCAACAGCCAAGAAGTGACAGGGGGGACAGATACGCAGTATTTT. This chain connects TRBV4-1 to TRBJ2-3, with 9 bases aligning to TRBD1. Germline values: CDR1 MGHRA, CDR2 YSYEKL. The CDR3 contains 16 residues.

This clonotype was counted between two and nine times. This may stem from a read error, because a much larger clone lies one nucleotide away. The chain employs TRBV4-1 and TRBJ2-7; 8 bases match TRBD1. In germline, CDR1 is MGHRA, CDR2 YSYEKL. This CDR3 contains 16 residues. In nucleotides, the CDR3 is TGCGCCAACAGCCAAGAAAGACAGGGGATCGGCTACGAGCAGTACTTC. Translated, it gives CANSQERQGIGYEQYF.

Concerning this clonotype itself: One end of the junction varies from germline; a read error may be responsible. Here the CDR3 DNA reads TGCACCAGCAGCCGAGGGGATGCGGGGGGCTGGGAGCTGTTTTTT. Translation: CTSSRGDAGGWELFF. V gene TRBV4-1 combines with J gene TRBJ2-2; 8 bases fit TRBD2. Germline CDR1 reads MGHRA; CDR2 reads YSYEKL. The CDR3 totals 15 residues.

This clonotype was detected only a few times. The CDR3 is CASSDFGGFNEQFF. For the CDR3, the DNA is TGTGCCAGCAGTGACTTCGGGGGCTTCAATGAGCAGTTCTTC. This chain connects TRBV25-1 to TRBJ2-1; D could derive from TRBD1 or TRBD2 (6 bases each). Germline V gene lookup returns CDR1 MGHDK and CDR2 SYGVNS. Trimming cost V 3 bases and J 6 bases, with 12 bases left between them. CDR3 size: 14 residues.

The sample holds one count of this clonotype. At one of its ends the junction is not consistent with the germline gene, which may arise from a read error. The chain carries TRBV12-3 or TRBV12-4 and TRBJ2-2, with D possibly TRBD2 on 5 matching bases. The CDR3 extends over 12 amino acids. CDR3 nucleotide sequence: TGTGCCATCAACCGGTACACCGGGGAGTTGTTTTTT. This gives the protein CAINRYTGELFF.

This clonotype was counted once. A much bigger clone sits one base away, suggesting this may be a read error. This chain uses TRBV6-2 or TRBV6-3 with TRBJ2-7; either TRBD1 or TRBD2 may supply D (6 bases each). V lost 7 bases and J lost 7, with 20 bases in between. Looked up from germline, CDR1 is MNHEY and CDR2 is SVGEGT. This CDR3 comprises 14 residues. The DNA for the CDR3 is TGTGCCAGCACCGAAACAGCCGGGGGCAGGGAGCAGTACTTC. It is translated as CASTETAGGREQYF.

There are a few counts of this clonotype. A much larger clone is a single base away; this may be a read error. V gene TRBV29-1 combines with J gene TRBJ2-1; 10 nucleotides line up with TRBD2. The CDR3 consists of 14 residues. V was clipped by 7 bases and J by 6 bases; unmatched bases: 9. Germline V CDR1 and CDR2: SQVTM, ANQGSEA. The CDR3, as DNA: TGCAGCGGGGGACCAGCGGGAGGGCCCAATGAGCAGTTCTTC. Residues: CSGGPAGGPNEQFF.

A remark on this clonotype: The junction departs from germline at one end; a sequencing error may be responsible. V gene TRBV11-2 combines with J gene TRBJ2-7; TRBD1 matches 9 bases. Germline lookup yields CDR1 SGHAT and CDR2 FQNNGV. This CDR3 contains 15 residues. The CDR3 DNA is TGTGCCAGTAGCTTAGGGACAGGGCTGGTCTACGAACAGTACTTC. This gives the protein CASSLGTGLVYEQYF.

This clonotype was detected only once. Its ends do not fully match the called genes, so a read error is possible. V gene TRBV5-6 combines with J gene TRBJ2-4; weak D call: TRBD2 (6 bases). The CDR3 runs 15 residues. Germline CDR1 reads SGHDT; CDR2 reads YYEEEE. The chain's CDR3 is CASSRELMGRNIQHF. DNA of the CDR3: TGTGCCAGCAGTCGGGAACTAATGGGGAGGAACATTCAGCACTTC.

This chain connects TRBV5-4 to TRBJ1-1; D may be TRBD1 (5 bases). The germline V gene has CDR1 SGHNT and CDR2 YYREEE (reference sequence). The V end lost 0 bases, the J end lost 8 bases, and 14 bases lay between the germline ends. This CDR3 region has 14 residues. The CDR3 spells CASSLARANSEAFF. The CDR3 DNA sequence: TGTGCCAGCAGCTTGGCCAGGGCGAACTCAGAAGCTTTCTTT.

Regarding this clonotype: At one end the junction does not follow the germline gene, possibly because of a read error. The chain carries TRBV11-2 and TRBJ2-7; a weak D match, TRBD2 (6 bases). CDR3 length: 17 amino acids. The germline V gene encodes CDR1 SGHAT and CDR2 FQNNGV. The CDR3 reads CASSLSSGRDLFYEQYF. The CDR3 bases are TGTGCCAGTAGCTTATCGTCGGGGCGGGACCTGTTCTACGAGCAGTACTTC.

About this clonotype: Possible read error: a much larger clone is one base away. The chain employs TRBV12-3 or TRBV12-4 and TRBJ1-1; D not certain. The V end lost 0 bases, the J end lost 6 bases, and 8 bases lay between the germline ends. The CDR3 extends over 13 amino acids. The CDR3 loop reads CASSLADGPEAFF. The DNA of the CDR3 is TGTGCCAGCAGTTTAGCGGACGGACCTGAAGCTTTCTTT.

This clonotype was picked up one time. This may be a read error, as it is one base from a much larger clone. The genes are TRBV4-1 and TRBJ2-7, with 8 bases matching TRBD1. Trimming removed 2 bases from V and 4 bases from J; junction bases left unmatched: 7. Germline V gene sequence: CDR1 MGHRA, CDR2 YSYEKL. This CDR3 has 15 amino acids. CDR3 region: CASSQPGQVFYEQYF. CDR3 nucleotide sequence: TGCGCCAGCAGCCAACCGGGACAGGTGTTTTACGAGCAGTACTTC.

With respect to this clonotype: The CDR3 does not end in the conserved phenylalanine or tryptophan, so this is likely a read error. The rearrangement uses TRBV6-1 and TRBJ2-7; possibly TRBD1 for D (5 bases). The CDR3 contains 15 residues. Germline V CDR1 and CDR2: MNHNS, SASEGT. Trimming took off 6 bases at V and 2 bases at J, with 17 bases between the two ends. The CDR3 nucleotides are TGTGCCAGCAGGGACATTCTAGAAGGCGCCTACGAGCAGTACTAC. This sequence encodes CASRDILEGAYEQYY.

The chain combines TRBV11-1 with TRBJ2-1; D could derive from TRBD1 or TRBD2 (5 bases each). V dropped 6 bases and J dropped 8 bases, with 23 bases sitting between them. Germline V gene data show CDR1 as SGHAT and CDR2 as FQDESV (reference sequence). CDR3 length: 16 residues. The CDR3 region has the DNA TGTGCCAGCAGTTCTCCCTTGCAGGGAGAGGAGTATGAGCAGTTCTTC. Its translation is CASSSPLQGEEYEQFF.

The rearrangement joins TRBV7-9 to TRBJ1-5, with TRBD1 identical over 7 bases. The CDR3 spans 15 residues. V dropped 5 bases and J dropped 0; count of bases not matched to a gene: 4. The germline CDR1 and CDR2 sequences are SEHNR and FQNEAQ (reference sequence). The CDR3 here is CASSTDRVSNQPQHF. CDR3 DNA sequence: TGTGCCAGCAGCACAGACAGGGTTAGCAATCAGCCCCAGCATTTT.

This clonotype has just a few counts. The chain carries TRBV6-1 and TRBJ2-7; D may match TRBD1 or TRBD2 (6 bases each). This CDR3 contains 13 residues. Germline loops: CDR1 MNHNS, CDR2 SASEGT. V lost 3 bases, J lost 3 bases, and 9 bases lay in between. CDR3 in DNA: TGTGCCAGCAGTGACGGGGGCCGCTACGAGCAGTACTTC. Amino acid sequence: CASSDGGRYEQYF.

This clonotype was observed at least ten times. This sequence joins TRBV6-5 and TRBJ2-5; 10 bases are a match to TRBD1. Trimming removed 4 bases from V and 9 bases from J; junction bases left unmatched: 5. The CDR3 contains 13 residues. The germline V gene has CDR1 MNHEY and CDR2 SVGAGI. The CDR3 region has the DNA TGTGCCAGCAGTTTAGGGACAGGGGTGGCCCAGTACTTC. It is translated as CASSLGTGVAQYF.

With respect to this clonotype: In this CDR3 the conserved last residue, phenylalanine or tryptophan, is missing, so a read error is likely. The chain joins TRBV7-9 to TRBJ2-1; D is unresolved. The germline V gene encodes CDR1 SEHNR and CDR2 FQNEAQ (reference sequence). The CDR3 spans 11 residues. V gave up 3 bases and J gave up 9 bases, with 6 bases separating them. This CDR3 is CASSFLREQFL. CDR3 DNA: TGTGCCAGCAGCTTTCTTCGTGAGCAGTTCCTC.

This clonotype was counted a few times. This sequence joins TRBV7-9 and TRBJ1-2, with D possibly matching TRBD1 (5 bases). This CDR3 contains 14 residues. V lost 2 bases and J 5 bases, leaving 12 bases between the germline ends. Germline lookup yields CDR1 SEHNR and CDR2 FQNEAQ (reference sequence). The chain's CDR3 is CASSLLDTEYGYTF. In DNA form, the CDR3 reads TGTGCCAGCAGCTTATTGGACACGGAATATGGCTACACCTTC.

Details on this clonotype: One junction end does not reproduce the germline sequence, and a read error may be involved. CDR3 protein: CASSLGGMAPHEQYF. The CDR3 DNA reads as TGTGCCAGTAGCTTAGGCGGGATGGCCCCCCACGAGCAGTACTTC. This chain links TRBV11-2 with TRBJ2-7; a possible D gene is TRBD2 (6 bases). CDR3 length: 15 residues. The germline CDR1 and CDR2 sequences are SGHAT and FQNNGV.